This TCR beta chain originates from a study of long-term antiretroviral therapy in people with HIV. Points from the study as a whole: Pre-ART expanded clones dominated the repertoire at every time point. Control repertoires displayed wider CDR3 length ranges than the HIV repertoires. Post-ART, diversity grew, though it stayed under transplant donor control levels.

CDR1 is MDHEN and CDR2 is SYDVKM in the germline V gene. Trimming pared 3 bases from V and 8 bases from J, leaving 8 bases between. CDR3 size: 13 residues. They ran version v3.0 of the immunoSEQ assay at survey level. Profiled with immunoSEQ multiplex PCR; TCRdb holds only in-frame clones, not every one. The sample holds around 20,000 clones, 81% seen once. Concerning this clone: Antigen unknown.

Amounts of about 0.9-11 million cryopreserved PBMC were held in the samples before DNA extraction. V usage is TRBV28 and J usage is TRBJ1-6, with no clear D. This TCR derives from a man aged 40-49 years with HIV. The specimen was unsorted PBMCs, collected 0.1 years before starting antiretroviral therapy. CDR3 sequence reads: CASSFSRDSPLHF. DNA of the CDR3: TGTGCCAGCAGTTTCTCCCGGGATTCACCCCTCCACTTT.